This is a list of T cell receptor beta chains from one sample in a study of T cells after yellow fever vaccination. TCRdb re-called the 5' RACE reads with MiXCR, one entry per CDR3 protein. This table holds approximately 330,000 distinct CDR3 sequences, about 4% found once. The sample here was PBMCs, taken 5 days after the yellow fever booster vaccination. These receptors were obtained from a man aged 18 to 29 who received the YFV17D yellow fever vaccine. CDR3s include the opening cysteine and the closing phenylalanine or tryptophan. The order of the fields is D gene, V gene, J gene, clone size, CDR3 DNA, CDR3 protein. The D gene is left open where the match is weak. Clone size, where shown, is once, few, many, or a class for clones that have expanded.

D: NA; V: TRBV30; J: TRBJ2-5; size: few; DNA: TGTGCCTGCTCGAGATTGGACTCTTATGAGACCCAGTACTTC; CDR3: CACSRLDSYETQYF
D: NA; V: TRBV12-3/TRBV12-4; J: TRBJ2-5; size: few; DNA: TGTGCCAGCAGTTCCCCTAGGACGGGCCAAGAGACCCAGTACTTC; CDR3: CASSSPRTGQETQYF
D: NA; V: TRBV10-3; J: TRBJ2-7; size: NA; DNA: TGTGCCATCAGTGGGGGAGACATATCCGCCTACGAGCAGTACTTC; CDR3: CAISGGDISAYEQYF
D: NA; V: TRBV7-6; J: TRBJ1-1; size: NA; DNA: TGTGCCAGCAGCCCCCCCAGGGGTAGGAACACTGAAGCTTTCTTT; CDR3: CASSPPRGRNTEAFF
D: NA; V: TRBV12-3/TRBV12-4; J: TRBJ2-3; size: NA; DNA: TGTGCCAGCAGTTTGAGGGGGATAGATACGCAGTATTTT; CDR3: CASSLRGIDTQYF
D: NA; V: TRBV20-1; J: TRBJ2-2; size: few; DNA: TGCAGTGCTAGAGCCGGCAGATACACCGGGGAGCTGTTTTTT; CDR3: CSARAGRYTGELFF
D: NA; V: TRBV6-5; J: TRBJ1-2; size: NA; DNA: TGTGCCAGCAGTTACGGGTGGCCCTATGGCTACACCTTC; CDR3: CASSYGWPYGYTF
D: NA; V: TRBV6-1; J: TRBJ1-5; size: NA; DNA: TGTGCCAGCAGGGTTTTTAGGGTAAGCAATCAGCCCCAGCATTTT; CDR3: CASRVFRVSNQPQHF
D: TRBD1; V: TRBV30; J: TRBJ1-5; size: few; DNA: TGTGCCTGGACCCTTCGGACAGGGGATAGCAATCAGCCCCAGCATTTT; CDR3: CAWTLRTGDSNQPQHF
D: NA; V: TRBV10-3; J: TRBJ2-3; size: NA; DNA: TGTGCCATCAGTGAGGTGGTCCCAGATACGCAGTATTTT; CDR3: CAISEVVPDTQYF
D: NA; V: TRBV21-1; J: TRBJ2-7; size: few; DNA: TGTGCCAGCAGCAAAGAGGGGCTAGCGGGGGGGATAGCCTACGAGCAGTACTTC; CDR3: CASSKEGLAGGIAYEQYF
D: NA; V: TRBV29-1; J: TRBJ2-3; size: NA; DNA: TGCAGCGTTGAAGATCGGTCCAGGACTCTTTGGGATACGCAGTATTTT; CDR3: CSVEDRSRTLWDTQYF
D: NA; V: TRBV7-2; J: TRBJ1-2; size: many; DNA: TGTGCCAGCAGCTTAGCCGGCCAGCTACTCTATGGCTACACCTTC; CDR3: CASSLAGQLLYGYTF
D: NA; V: TRBV20-1; J: TRBJ1-1; size: few; DNA: TGCAGTGCGGTCGCAGGGCAGGTTCGGACTGAAGCTTTCTTT; CDR3: CSAVAGQVRTEAFF
D: NA; V: TRBV7-2; J: TRBJ1-4; size: few; DNA: TGTGCCAGCCCCGGCGGAGGGCGTGCAACTAATGAAAAACTGTTTTTT; CDR3: CASPGGGRATNEKLFF
D: NA; V: TRBV6-2/TRBV6-3; J: TRBJ1-1; size: many; DNA: TGTGCCAGCAGTTACCCCCGGGACGGTAACACTGAAGCTTTCTTT; CDR3: CASSYPRDGNTEAFF
D: TRBD2; V: TRBV24-1; J: TRBJ2-1; size: NA; DNA: TGTGCCACCAGTGAGAATGCCGGGACTAGCGGATACAATGAGCAGTTCTTC; CDR3: CATSENAGTSGYNEQFF
D: NA; V: TRBV5-6; J: TRBJ1-2; size: many; DNA: TGTGCCAGCAGCTCCGGACCCTATGGCTACACCTTC; CDR3: CASSSGPYGYTF
D: NA; V: TRBV28; J: TRBJ1-1; size: few; DNA: TGTGCCAGCGGCCCCTGGGTCCAACCCACTGAAGCTTTCTTT; CDR3: CASGPWVQPTEAFF
D: NA; V: TRBV9; J: TRBJ2-5; size: few; DNA: TGTGCCAGCAGCGTGACGAACGGAGAGACCCAGTACTTC; CDR3: CASSVTNGETQYF
D: NA; V: TRBV20-1; J: TRBJ2-5; size: NA; DNA: TGCAGTGCTAGAGTGCCCGGGACAGAGACCCAGTACTTC; CDR3: CSARVPGTETQYF
D: NA; V: TRBV5-5; J: TRBJ2-3; size: few; DNA: TGTGCCAGCCATATCTTCGGGGATTCAGATACGCAGTATTTT; CDR3: CASHIFGDSDTQYF
D: NA; V: TRBV6-5; J: TRBJ1-2; size: NA; DNA: TGTGCCAGCAGTTACTCGGGGGGGGCGCGTGGCTACACCTTC; CDR3: CASSYSGGARGYTF
D: NA; V: TRBV5-6; J: TRBJ1-2; size: NA; DNA: TGTGCCAGCAGCTTGGCGGTTTTTTATGAGGGGAACTATGGCTACACCTTC; CDR3: CASSLAVFYEGNYGYTF
D: TRBD2; V: TRBV27; J: TRBJ2-1; size: few; DNA: TGTGCCAGCAGTTCCCTAGGAGCGGGGAGCTCCTACAATGAGCAGTTCTTC; CDR3: CASSSLGAGSSYNEQFF
D: NA; V: TRBV7-9; J: TRBJ1-2; size: few; DNA: TGTGCCAGCAGCTCCACTCAGAACTTCTATGGCTACACCTTC; CDR3: CASSSTQNFYGYTF
D: NA; V: TRBV5-1; J: TRBJ1-2; size: NA; DNA: TGCGCCAGCAGCTTGGACGGTATCTATGGCTACACCTTC; CDR3: CASSLDGIYGYTF
D: TRBD1; V: TRBV5-1; J: TRBJ1-2; size: few; DNA: TGCGCCAGCAGCCACTCGGGACAGGGGGCATACGGTTACACCTTC; CDR3: CASSHSGQGAYGYTF
D: NA; V: TRBV10-1; J: TRBJ1-2; size: NA; DNA: TGCGCCAGCAGTGACGGCAGGGAATATGGCTACACCTTC; CDR3: CASSDGREYGYTF
D: NA; V: TRBV7-9; J: TRBJ1-1; size: few; DNA: TGTGCCAGCAGCCCCCGGGTACCCAGCATTGAAGCTTTCTTT; CDR3: CASSPRVPSIEAFF
D: NA; V: TRBV20-1; J: TRBJ2-5; size: few; DNA: TGCAGTGCGGAAGTGCGGAACCAAGAGACCCAGTACTTC; CDR3: CSAEVRNQETQYF
D: NA; V: TRBV30; J: TRBJ1-1; size: few; DNA: TGTGCCTGGACCTGGTCGGCGGGAGAGACTGAAGCTTTCTTT; CDR3: CAWTWSAGETEAFF
D: TRBD1; V: TRBV5-1; J: TRBJ1-6; size: NA; DNA: TGCGCCAGCAGCTCAAGGGACAGGGGGCCGTCCCTGACTGATTCACCCCTCCACTTT; CDR3: CASSSRDRGPSLTDSPLHF
D: TRBD1; V: TRBV7-2; J: TRBJ1-2; size: NA; DNA: TGTGCCAGCAGCCTGGAACCGGGACAGGGTAACTATGGCTACACCTTC; CDR3: CASSLEPGQGNYGYTF
D: TRBD1; V: TRBV12-5; J: TRBJ1-1; size: few; DNA: TGTGCTAGTGGTTTGGGACAGGGGGTAGCTTTCTTT; CDR3: CASGLGQGVAFF
D: NA; V: TRBV4-1; J: TRBJ1-6; size: many; DNA: TGCGCCAGCGGAAGTTATAATTCACCCCTCCACTTT; CDR3: CASGSYNSPLHF
D: NA; V: TRBV7-9; J: TRBJ2-1; size: few; DNA: TGTGCCAGCAGCTTAGATTCCTATGAGCAGTTCTTC; CDR3: CASSLDSYEQFF
D: TRBD1; V: TRBV7-9; J: TRBJ1-6; size: NA; DNA: TGTGCCAGCAGCTTAACGGGACAGGGATCACCCCTCCACTTT; CDR3: CASSLTGQGSPLHF
D: NA; V: TRBV5-1; J: TRBJ2-3; size: many; DNA: TGCGCCAGCAGCCCCGGATGGTCGAGCCATTCGACAGATACGCAGTATTTT; CDR3: CASSPGWSSHSTDTQYF
D: NA; V: TRBV29-1; J: TRBJ1-1; size: NA; DNA: TGCAGCGTTGATGACAGGCCTGAAGCTTTCTTT; CDR3: CSVDDRPEAFF
D: NA; V: TRBV28; J: TRBJ1-1; size: many; DNA: TGTGCCAGCAGTTTTCGGGGGAGTGAAGCTTTCTTT; CDR3: CASSFRGSEAFF
D: NA; V: TRBV12-3/TRBV12-4; J: TRBJ1-6; size: few; DNA: TGTGCCAGCAGTTCTCTCAGGGGATCACCCCTCCACTTT; CDR3: CASSSLRGSPLHF
D: NA; V: TRBV7-9; J: TRBJ1-5; size: many; DNA: TGTGCCAGCAGCCGCGAGCTGGATCAGCCCCAGCATTTT; CDR3: CASSRELDQPQHF
D: TRBD1; V: TRBV7-6; J: TRBJ2-7; size: many; DNA: TGTGCCAGCAGCTATAGACAGGGAACCTACGAGCAGTACTTC; CDR3: CASSYRQGTYEQYF
D: NA; V: TRBV19; J: TRBJ1-1; size: few; DNA: TGTGCCAGTAGTATCGTTGGCAGGGGTGAAGCTTTCTTT; CDR3: CASSIVGRGEAFF
D: NA; V: TRBV7-2; J: TRBJ2-5; size: NA; DNA: TGTGCCAGCAGCTCCGGTTTGGAATTGTACCAAGAGACCCAGTACTTC; CDR3: CASSSGLELYQETQYF
D: TRBD1; V: TRBV5-3; J: TRBJ2-1; size: NA; DNA: TGTGCCAGAAGCGCTGAGTTGTGGCAGGGGGCCTACAATGAGCAGTTCTTC; CDR3: CARSAELWQGAYNEQFF
D: NA; V: TRBV4-3; J: TRBJ2-1; size: NA; DNA: TGCGCCAGCAGCCAAGACTCAGCCCAGACGCAGTTCTTC; CDR3: CASSQDSAQTQFF
D: NA; V: TRBV12-3/TRBV12-4; J: TRBJ2-7; size: NA; DNA: TGTGCCAGCAGACGGACCGGGACATCAGTTTACGAGCAGTACTTC; CDR3: CASRRTGTSVYEQYF